The next 3 T cell receptor beta chains were all read from a single sample in a study of cytomegalovirus exposure and HLA in healthy donors. PCR primers comprised 60 Vbeta and 13 Jbeta primers. The assay was immunoSEQ multiplex PCR, and TCRdb's table has in-frame clones only and misses some. The sample holds approximately 150,000 clones; about 77% are singletons and the top ten take approximately 7%. The sequenced material came from PBMCs. The receptors come from a male donor in good health and CMV-seropositive.

V is TRBV30 and J is TRBJ2-6; no clear D gene. There are 15 residues in the CDR3. Between the trimmed V and J ends, which lost 1 base and 4 bases, there was a span of 11 bases. CDR1 is GTSNPN and CDR2 is SVGIG in the germline V gene (reference sequence). CDR3 sequence reads: CAWSAKTSGANVLTF. DNA of the CDR3: TGTGCCTGGAGTGCGAAGACTTCAGGGGCCAACGTCCTGACTTTC.

The rearrangement uses TRBV5-1 and TRBJ2-7, with a possible D match to TRBD2 (5 bases). The V and J ends lost 3 bases and 1 base respectively, with 11 bases between them. The germline CDR1 and CDR2 sequences are SGHRS and YFSETQ. CDR3 length: 14 amino acids. The CDR3 region is CASSSVGESYEQYF. The CDR3 coding sequence is TGCGCCAGCAGCTCGGTTGGGGAGTCCTACGAGCAGTACTTC.

The rearrangement links TRBV19 to TRBJ2-7; TRBD2 might be the D (6 bases). The CDR3 has 13 residues. V was pared by 5 bases and J by 3 bases, with 11 bases between. Germline assignment: CDR1 LNHDA and CDR2 SQIVND (reference sequence). The CDR3 here is CASSPGTFYEQYF. The CDR3 DNA reads as TGTGCCAGTAGTCCCGGGACTTTCTACGAGCAGTACTTC.